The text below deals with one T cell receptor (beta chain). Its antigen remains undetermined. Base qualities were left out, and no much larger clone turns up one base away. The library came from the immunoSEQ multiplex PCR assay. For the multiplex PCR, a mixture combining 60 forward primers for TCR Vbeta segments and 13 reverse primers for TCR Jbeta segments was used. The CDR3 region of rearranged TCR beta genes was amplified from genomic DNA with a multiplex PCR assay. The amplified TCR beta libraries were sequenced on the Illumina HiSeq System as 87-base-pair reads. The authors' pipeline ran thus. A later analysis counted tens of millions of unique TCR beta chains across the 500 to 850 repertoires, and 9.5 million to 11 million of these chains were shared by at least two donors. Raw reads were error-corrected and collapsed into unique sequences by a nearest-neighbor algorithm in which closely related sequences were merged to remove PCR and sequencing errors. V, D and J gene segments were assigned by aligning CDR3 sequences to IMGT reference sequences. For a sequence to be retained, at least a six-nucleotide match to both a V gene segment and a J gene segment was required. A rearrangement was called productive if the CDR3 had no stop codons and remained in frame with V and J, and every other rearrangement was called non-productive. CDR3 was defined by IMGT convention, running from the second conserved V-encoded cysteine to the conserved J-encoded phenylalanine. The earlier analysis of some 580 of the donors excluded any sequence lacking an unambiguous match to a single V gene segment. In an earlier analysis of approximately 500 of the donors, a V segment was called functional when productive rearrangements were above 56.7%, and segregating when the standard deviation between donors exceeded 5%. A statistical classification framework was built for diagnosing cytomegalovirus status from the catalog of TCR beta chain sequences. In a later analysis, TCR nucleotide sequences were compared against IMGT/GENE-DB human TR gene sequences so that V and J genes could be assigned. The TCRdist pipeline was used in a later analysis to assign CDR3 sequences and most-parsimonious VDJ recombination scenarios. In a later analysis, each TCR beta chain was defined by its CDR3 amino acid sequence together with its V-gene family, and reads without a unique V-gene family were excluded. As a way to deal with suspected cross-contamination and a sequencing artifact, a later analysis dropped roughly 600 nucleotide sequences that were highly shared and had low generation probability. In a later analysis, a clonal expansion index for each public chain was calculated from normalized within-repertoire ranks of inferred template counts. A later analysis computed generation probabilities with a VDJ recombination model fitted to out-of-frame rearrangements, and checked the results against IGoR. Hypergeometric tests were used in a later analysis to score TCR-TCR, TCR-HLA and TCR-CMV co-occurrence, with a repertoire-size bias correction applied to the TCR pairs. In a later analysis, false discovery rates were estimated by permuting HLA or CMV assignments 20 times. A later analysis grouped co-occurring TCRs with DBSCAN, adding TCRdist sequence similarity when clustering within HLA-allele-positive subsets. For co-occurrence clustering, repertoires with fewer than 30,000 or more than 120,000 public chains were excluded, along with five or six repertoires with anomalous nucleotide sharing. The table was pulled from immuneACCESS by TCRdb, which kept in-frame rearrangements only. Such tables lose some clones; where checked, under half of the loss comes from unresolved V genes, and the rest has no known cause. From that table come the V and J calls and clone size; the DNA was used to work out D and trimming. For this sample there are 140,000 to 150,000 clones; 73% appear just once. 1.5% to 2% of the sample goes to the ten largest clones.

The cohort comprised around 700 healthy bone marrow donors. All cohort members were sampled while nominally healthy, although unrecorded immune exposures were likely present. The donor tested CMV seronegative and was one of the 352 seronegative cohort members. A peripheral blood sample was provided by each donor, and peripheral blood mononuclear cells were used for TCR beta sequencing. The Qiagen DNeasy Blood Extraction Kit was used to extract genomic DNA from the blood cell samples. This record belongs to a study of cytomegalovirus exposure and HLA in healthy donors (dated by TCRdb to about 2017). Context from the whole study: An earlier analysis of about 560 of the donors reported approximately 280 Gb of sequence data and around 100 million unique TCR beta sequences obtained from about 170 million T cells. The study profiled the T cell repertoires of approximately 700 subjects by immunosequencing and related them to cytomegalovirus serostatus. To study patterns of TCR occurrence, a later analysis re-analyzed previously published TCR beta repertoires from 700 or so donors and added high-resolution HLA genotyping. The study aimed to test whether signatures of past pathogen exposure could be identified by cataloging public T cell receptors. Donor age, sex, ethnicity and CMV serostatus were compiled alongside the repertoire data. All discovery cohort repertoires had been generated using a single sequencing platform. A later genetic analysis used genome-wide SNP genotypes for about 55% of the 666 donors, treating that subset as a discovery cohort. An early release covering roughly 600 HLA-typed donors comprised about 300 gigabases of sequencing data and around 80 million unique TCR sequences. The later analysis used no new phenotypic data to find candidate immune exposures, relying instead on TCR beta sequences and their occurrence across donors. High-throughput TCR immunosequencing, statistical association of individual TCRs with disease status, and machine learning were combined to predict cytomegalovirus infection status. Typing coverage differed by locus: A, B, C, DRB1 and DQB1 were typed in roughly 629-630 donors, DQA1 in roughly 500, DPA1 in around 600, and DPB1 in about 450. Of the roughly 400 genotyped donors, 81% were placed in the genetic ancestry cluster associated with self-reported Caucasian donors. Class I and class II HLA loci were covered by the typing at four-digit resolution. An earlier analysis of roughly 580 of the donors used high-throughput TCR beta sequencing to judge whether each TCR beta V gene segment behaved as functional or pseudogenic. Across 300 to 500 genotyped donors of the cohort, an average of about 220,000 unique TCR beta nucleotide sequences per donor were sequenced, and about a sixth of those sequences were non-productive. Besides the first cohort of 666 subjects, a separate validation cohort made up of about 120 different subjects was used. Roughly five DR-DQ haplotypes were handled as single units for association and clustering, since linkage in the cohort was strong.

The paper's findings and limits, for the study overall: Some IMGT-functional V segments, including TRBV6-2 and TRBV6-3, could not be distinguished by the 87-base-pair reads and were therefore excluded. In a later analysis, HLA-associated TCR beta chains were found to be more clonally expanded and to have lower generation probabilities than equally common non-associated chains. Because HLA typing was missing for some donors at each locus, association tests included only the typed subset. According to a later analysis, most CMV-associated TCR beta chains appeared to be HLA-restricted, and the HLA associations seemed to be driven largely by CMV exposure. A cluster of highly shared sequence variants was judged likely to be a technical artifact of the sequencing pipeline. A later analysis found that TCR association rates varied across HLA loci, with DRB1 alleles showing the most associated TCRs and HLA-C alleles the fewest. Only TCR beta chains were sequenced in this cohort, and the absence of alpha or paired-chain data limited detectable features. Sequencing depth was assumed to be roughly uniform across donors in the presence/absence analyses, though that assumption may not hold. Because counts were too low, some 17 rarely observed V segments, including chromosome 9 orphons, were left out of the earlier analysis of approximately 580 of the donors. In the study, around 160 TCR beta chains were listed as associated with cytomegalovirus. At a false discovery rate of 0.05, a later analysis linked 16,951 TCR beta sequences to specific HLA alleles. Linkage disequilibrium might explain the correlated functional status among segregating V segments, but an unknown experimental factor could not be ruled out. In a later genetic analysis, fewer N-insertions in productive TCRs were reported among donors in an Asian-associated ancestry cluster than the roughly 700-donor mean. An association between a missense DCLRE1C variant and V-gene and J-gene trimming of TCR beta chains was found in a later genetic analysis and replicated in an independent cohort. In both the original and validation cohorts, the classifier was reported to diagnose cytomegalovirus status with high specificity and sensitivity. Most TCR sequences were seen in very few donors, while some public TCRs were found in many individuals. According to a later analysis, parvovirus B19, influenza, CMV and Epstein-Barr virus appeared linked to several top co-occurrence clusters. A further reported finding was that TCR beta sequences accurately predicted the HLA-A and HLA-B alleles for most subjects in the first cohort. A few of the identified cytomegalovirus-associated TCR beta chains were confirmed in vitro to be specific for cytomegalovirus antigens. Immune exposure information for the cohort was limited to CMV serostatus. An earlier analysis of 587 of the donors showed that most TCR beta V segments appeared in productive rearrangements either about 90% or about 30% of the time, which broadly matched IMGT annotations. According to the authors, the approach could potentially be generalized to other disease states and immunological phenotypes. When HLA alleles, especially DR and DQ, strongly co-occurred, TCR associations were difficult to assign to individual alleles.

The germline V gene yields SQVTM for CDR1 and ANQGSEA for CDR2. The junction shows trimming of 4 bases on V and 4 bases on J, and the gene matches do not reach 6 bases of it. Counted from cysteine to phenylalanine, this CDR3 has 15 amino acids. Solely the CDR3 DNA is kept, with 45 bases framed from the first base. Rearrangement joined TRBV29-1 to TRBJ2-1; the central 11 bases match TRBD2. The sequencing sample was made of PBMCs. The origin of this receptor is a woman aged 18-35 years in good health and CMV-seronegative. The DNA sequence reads TGCAGCGTTGTGATAGCGGGAGGGATATACAATGAGCAGTTCTTC. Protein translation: CSVVIAGGIYNEQFF.